The 5 T cell receptor beta chains in this list originate from one sample, sequenced in a study of post-analysis software for immune sequencing data. Study-wide results and caveats: Among 5 or 6 TRBV segments more frequent in patients than controls were TRBV5-6, TRBV5-1 and TRBV20-1.

The TCR beta cDNA libraries contained unique molecular identifiers. TCRdb used MiXCR to reprocess the PCR reads, holding one entry per CDR3 protein. Among roughly 620,000 distinct CDR3 sequences, about 40% were seen once, and the ten largest hold around 1.7%. The antigens these receptors bind are not known. Material: blood. The receptors stem from a girl aged 5-17 years with multiple sclerosis.

CDR3 coding DNA: TGTGCCAGCAGTCCCAGCGGGAGTCGGGATACGCAGTATTTT. This gives the protein CASSPSGSRDTQYF. V gene TRBV12-3 or TRBV12-4 combines with J gene TRBJ2-3, with 8 bases identical to TRBD2. The V segment lost 5 bases and the J segment 6 bases; nucleotides outside the gene matches: 7. The CDR3 spans 14 residues.

To note about this clonotype: Germline and junction disagree at one end, which may indicate a read error. The gene calls are TRBV6-1 and TRBJ1-1; D ambiguous. Germline-derived CDR1 and CDR2 are MNHNS and SASEGT. The CDR3 has 11 residues. The CDR3 loop is CASSENTEAFF. In DNA, the CDR3 is TGCGCCAGCTCCGAGAACACTGAAGCTTTCTTT.

This clonotype was seen repeatedly, ten times or more. This chain joins TRBV9 and TRBJ2-3; D is undetermined. The CDR3 runs to 14 residues. The germline V gene has CDR1 SGDLS and CDR2 YYNGEE. V lost 4 bases to trimming and J lost 0 bases, with 9 bases between them. In DNA, the CDR3 is TGTGCCAGCAGCCCCCCGAGTAGCACAGATACGCAGTATTTT. Amino acid sequence: CASSPPSSTDTQYF. Using reference TRBV9 and TRBJ2-3 for the parts outside the CDR3, the full variable domain is DSGVTQTPKHLITATGQRVTLRCSPRSGDLSVYWYQQSLDQGLQFLIQYYNGEERAKGNILERFSAQQFPDLHSELNLSSLELGDSALYFCASSPPSSTDTQYFGPGTRLTVL.

V usage is TRBV12-3 or TRBV12-4 and J usage is TRBJ2-1; D may be TRBD1 (5 bases). The CDR3 is 13 residues long. Trimming took 5 bases from V and 9 from J, leaving 14 bases between them. The CDR3 reads CASSTNRGFEQFF. CDR3 in DNA: TGTGCCAGCAGTACCAATAGGGGTTTTGAGCAGTTCTTC.

This clonotype was picked up a small number of times. The V call is TRBV10-3, the J call TRBJ1-2, with 10 bases matching TRBD1. CDR1 is ENHRY, CDR2 SYGVKD, per germline. The CDR3 has 15 residues. Losses at the gene ends were 4 bases for V and 7 bases for J; bases not matched to a gene: 9. CDR3 sequence reads: CAISGIRDRGPGYTF. The DNA of the CDR3 is TGTGCCATCAGTGGGATTAGGGACAGGGGTCCTGGCTACACCTTC.